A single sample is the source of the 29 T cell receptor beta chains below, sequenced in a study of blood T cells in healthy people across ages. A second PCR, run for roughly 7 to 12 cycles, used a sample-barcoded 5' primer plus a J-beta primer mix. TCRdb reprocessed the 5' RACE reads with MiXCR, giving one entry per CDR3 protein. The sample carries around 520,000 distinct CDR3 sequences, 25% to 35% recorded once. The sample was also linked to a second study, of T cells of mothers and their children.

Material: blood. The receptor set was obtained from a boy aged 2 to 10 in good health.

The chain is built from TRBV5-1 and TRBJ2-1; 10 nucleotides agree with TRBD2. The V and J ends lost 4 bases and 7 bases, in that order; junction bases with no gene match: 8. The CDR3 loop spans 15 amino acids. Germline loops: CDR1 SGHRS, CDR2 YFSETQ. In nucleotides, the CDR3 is TGCGCCAGCAGCCCAACAGCGGGGGGGCGAAATGAGCAGTTCTTC. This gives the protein CASSPTAGGRNEQFF.

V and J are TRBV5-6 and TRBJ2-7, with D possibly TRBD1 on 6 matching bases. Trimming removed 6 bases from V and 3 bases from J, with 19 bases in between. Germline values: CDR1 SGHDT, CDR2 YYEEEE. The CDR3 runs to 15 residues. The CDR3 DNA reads TGTGCCAGCATCATGCAAGGGGGACATAGCTACGAGCAGTACTTC. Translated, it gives CASIMQGGHSYEQYF. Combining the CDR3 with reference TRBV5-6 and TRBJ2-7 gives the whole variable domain DAGVTQSPTHLIKTRGQQVTLRCSPKSGHDTVSWYQQALGQGPQFIFQYYEEEERQRGNFPDRFSGHQFPNYSSELNVNALLLGDSALYLCASIMQGGHSYEQYFGPGTRLTVT.

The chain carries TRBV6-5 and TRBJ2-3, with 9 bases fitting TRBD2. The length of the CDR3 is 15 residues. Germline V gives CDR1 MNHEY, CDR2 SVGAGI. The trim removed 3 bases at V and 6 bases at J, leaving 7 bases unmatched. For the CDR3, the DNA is TGTGCCAGCAGTTATTCACTAGCGGGCGGTGATACGCAGTATTTT. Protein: CASSYSLAGGDTQYF.

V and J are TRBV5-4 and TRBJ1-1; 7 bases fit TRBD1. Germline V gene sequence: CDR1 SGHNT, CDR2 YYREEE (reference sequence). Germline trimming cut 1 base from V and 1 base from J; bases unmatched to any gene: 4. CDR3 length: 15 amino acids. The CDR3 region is CASSLIYRGNTEAFF. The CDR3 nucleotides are TGTGCCAGCAGCTTGATTTACAGGGGGAACACTGAAGCTTTCTTT.

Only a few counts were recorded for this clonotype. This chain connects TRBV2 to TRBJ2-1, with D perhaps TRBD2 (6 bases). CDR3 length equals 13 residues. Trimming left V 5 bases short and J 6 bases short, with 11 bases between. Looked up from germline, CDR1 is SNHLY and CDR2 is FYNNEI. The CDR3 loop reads CASSRDSSNEQFF. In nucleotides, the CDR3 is TGTGCCAGCAGTCGGGACTCAAGCAATGAGCAGTTCTTC.

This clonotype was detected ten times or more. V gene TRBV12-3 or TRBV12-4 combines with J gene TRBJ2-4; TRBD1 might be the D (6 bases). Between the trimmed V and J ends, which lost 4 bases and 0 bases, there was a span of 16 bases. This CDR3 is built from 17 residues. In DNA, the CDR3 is TGTGCCAGCAGTTCCCCCCGACAGGAATTAGCCAAAAACATTCAGTACTTC. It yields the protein CASSSPRQELAKNIQYF.

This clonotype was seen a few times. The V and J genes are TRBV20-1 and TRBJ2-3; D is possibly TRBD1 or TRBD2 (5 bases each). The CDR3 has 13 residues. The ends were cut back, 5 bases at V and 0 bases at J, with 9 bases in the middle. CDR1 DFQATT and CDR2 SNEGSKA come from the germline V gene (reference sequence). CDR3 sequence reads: CSAPGPSTDTQYF. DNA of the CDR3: TGCAGTGCTCCGGGACCAAGCACAGATACGCAGTATTTT.

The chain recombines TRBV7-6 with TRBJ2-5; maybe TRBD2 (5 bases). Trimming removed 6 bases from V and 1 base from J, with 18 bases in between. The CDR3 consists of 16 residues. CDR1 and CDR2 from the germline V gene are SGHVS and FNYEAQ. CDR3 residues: CASRSGSRGLQETQYF. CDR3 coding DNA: TGTGCCAGCAGATCGGGGTCCCGAGGTCTCCAAGAGACCCAGTACTTC.

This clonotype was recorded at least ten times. CDR3 in amino acids: CASSSDTGSYGYTF. The CDR3, as DNA: TGTGCCAGCAGTTCTGATACAGGATCCTATGGCTACACCTTC. The V and J genes are TRBV6-5 and TRBJ1-2; maybe TRBD1 (5 bases). There are 14 residues in the CDR3. Trimming stripped 4 bases from V and 4 bases from J, with 13 bases between. Germline values: CDR1 MNHEY, CDR2 SVGAGI.

Here the CDR3 reads CSARNPVGKETQYF. CDR3 coding DNA: TGCAGTGCTAGGAACCCAGTGGGGAAGGAGACCCAGTACTTC. This sequence joins TRBV20-1 and TRBJ2-5; D is unclear. V lost 3 bases and J lost 5, with 16 bases in between. The CDR3 is 14 amino acids. Germline CDR1 DFQATT, CDR2 SNEGSKA (reference sequence).

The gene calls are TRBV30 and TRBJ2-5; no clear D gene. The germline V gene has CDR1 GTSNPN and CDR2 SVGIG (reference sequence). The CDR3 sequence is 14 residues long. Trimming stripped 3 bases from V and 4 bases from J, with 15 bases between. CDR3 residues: CAWRDTRIRETQYF. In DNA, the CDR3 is TGTGCCTGGAGAGATACGAGGATACGAGAGACCCAGTACTTC.

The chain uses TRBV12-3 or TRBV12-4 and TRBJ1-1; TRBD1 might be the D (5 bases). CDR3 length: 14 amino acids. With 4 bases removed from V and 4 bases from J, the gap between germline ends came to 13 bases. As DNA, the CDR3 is TGTGCCAGCAGTTATGGGGCTGGGAGCACTGAAGCTTTCTTT. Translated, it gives CASSYGAGSTEAFF.

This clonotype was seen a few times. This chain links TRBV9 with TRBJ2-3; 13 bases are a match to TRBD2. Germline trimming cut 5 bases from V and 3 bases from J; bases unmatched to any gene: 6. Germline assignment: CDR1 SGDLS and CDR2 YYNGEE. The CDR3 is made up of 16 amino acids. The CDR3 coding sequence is TGTGCCAGCAGTACTAGCGGGGGGGCACGGACAGATACGCAGTATTTT. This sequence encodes CASSTSGGARTDTQYF.

As DNA, the CDR3 is TGTGCCAGCAGCTCGAGACTAGCGGGTACCACAGATACGCAGTATTTT. Its translation: CASSSRLAGTTDTQYF. The rearrangement joins TRBV12-3 or TRBV12-4 to TRBJ2-3; 10 bases align to TRBD2. V gave up 6 bases and J gave up 2 bases; unmatched junction bases: 8. The length of the CDR3 is 16 residues.

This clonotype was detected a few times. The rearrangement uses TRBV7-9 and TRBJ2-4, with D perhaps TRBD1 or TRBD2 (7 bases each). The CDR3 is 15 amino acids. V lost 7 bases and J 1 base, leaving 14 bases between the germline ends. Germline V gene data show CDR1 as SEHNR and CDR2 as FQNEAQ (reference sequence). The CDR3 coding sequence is TGTGCCAGCATGGGGGAGGGGGCTGCCAAAAACATTCAGTACTTC. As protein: CASMGEGAAKNIQYF.

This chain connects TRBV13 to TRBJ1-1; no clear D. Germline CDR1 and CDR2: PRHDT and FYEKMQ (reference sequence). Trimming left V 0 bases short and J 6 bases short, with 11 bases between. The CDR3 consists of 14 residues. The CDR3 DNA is TGTGCCAGCAGCTTAGGGGGCGCCGGGTCTGAAGCTTTCTTT. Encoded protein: CASSLGGAGSEAFF.

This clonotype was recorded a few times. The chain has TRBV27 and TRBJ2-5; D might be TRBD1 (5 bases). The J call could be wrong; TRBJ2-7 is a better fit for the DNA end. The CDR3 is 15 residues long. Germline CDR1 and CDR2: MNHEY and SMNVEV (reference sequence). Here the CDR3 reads CASSWGSDPRYEQYF. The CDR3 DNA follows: TGTGCCAGCAGTTGGGGCTCGGACCCCCGGTACGAGCAGTACTTC.

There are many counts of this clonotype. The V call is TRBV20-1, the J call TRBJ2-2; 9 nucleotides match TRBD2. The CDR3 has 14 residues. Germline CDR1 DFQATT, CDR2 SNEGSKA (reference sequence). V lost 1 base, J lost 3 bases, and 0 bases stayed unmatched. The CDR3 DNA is TGCAGTGCTAGAGCTAGCGGGGACACCGGGGAGCTGTTTTTT. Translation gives CSARASGDTGELFF.

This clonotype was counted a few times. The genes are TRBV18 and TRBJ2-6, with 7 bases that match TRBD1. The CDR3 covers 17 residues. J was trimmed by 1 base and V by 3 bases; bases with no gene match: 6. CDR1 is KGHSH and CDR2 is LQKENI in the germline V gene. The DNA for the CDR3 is TGTGCCAGCTCACCTGGGACAGAAATATCTGGGGCCAACGTCCTGACTTTC. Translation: CASSPGTEISGANVLTF.

The CDR3 protein is CASSWWRTHQETQYF. DNA of the CDR3: TGTGCCAGCAGCTGGTGGCGGACCCACCAAGAGACCCAGTACTTC. The chain uses TRBV7-8 and TRBJ2-5; D is ambiguous. Deletions cut 4 bases from V and 0 bases from J, with 12 bases between. Germline CDR1 is SGHVS and CDR2 is FQNEAQ. The CDR3 consists of 15 residues.

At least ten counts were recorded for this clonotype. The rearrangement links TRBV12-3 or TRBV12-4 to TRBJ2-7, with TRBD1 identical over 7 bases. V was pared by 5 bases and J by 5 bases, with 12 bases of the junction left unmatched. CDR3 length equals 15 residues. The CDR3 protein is CASSPGNDRAHEQYF. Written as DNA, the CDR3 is TGTGCCAGCAGTCCCGGCAATGACAGGGCCCACGAGCAGTACTTC.

The CDR3 reads CSATTRYNEQFF. The CDR3 nucleotides are TGCAGCGCCACTACACGGTACAATGAGCAGTTCTTC. J is TRBJ2-1 and V is TRBV29-1; D is uncertain. This CDR3 region has 12 residues. Deletions cut 7 bases from V and 4 bases from J, with 11 bases between. Germline CDR1 is SQVTM and CDR2 is ANQGSEA.

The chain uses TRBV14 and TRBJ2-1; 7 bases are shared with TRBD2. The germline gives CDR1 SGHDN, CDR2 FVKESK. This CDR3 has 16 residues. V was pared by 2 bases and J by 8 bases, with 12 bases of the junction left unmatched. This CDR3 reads CASSQNAGVPGDEQFF. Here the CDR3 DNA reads TGTGCCAGCAGCCAAAATGCGGGAGTCCCGGGAGATGAGCAGTTCTTC.

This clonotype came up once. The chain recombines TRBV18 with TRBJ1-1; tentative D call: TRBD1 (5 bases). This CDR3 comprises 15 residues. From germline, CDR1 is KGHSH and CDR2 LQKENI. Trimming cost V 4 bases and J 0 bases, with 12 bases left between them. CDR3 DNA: TGTGCCAGCTCACAGGGGCACTTCATGAACACTGAAGCTTTCTTT. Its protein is CASSQGHFMNTEAFF.

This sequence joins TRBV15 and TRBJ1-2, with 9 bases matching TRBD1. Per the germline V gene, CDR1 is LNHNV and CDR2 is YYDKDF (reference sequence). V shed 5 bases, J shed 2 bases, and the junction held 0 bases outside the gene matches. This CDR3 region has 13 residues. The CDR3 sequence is CATSGTGNYGYTF. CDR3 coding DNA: TGTGCCACCAGCGGGACAGGGAACTATGGCTACACCTTC.

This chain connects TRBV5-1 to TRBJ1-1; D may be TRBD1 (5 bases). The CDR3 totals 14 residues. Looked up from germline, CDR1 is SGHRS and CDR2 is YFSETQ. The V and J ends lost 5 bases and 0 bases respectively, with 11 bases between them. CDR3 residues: CASRGGDLNTEAFF. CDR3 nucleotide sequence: TGCGCCAGCAGGGGCGGGGACTTGAACACTGAAGCTTTCTTT.

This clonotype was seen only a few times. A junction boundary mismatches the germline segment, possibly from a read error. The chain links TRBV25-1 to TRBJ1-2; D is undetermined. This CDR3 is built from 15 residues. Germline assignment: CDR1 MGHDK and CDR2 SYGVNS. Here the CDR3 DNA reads TGTACCAGCAGTGAGAGTTTGGATTCCTCCTATGGCTACACCTTC. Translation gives CTSSESLDSSYGYTF.

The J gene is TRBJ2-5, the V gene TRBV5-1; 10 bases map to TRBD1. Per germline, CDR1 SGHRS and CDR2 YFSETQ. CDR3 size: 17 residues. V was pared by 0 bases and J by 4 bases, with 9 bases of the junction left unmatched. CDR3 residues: CASSLGDMTGGAETQYF. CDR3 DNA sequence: TGCGCCAGCAGCTTGGGGGATATGACAGGGGGCGCAGAGACCCAGTACTTC.

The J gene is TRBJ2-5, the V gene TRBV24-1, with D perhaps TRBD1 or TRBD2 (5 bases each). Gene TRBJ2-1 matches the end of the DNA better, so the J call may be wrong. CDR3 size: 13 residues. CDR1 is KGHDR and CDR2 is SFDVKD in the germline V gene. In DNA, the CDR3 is TGTGCCACCAGTGAGGGAGACAGCAATGAGCAGTTCTTC. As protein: CATSEGDSNEQFF.